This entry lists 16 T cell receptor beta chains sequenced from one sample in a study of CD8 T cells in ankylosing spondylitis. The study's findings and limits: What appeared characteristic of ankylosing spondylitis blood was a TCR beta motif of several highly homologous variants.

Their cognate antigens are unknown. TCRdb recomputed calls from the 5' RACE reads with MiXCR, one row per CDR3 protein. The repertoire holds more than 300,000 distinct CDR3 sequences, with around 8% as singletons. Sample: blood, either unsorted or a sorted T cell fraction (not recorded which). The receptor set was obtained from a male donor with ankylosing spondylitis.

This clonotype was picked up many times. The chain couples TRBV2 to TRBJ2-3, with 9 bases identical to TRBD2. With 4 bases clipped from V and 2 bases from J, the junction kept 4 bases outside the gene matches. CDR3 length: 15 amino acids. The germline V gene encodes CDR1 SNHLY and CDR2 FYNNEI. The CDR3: CASSVASGNTDTQYF. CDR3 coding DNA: TGTGCCAGCAGTGTGGCTAGCGGGAACACAGATACGCAGTATTTT.

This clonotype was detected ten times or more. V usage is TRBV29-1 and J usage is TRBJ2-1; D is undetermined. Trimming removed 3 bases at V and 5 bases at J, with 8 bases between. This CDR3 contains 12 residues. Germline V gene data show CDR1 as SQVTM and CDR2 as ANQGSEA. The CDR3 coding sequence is TGCAGCGTTGAGAGCTTCAACAATGAGCAGTTCTTC. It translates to CSVESFNNEQFF.

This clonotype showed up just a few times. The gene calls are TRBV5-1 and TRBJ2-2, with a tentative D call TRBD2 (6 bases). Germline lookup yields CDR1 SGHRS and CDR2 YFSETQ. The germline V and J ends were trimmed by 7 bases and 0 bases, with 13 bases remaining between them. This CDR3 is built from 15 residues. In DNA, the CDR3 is TGCGCCAGCCTTCCCGGGGGATCGAACACCGGGGAGCTGTTTTTT. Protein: CASLPGGSNTGELFF.

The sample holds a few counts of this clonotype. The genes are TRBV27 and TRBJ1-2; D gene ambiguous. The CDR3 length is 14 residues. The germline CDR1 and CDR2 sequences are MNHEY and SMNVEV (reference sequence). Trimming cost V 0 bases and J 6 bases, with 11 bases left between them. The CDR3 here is CASSLSERVNGYTF. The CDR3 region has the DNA TGTGCCAGCAGTTTATCCGAAAGGGTTAATGGCTACACCTTC.

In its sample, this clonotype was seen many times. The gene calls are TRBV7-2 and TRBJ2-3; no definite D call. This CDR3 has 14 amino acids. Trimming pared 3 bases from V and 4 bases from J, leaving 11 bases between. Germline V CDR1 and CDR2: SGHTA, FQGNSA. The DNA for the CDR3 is TGTGCCAGCAGCTTGGAAAGGGTCCCAGATACGCAGTATTTT. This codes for CASSLERVPDTQYF.

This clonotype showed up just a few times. The CDR3 sequence is CASRTGGGEAFF. CDR3 nucleotides: TGTGCCAGCAGGACAGGGGGCGGTGAAGCTTTCTTT. The chain couples TRBV28 to TRBJ1-1; 10 nucleotides agree with TRBD1. The CDR3 contains 12 residues. V dropped 6 bases and J dropped 7; count of bases not matched to a gene: 2. Germline V gene lookup returns CDR1 MDHEN and CDR2 SYDVKM.

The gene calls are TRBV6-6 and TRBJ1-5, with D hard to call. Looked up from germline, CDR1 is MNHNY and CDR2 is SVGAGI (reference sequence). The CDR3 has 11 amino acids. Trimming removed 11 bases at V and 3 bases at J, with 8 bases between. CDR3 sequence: CAGGYNQPQHF. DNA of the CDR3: TGTGCCGGCGGTTACAATCAGCCCCAGCATTTT.

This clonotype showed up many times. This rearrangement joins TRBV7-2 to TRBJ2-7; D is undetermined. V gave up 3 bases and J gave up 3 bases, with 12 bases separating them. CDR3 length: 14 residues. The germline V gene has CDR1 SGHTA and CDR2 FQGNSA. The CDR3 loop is CASSFTGPNYEQYF. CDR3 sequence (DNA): TGTGCCAGCAGCTTTACTGGACCTAACTACGAGCAGTACTTC.

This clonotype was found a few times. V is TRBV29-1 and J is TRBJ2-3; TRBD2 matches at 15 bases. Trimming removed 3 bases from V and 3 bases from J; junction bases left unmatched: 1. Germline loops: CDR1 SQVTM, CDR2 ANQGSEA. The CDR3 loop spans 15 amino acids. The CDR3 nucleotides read TGCAGCGTTGAGGGACTAGCGGGAGGAACAGATACGCAGTATTTT. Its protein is CSVEGLAGGTDTQYF.

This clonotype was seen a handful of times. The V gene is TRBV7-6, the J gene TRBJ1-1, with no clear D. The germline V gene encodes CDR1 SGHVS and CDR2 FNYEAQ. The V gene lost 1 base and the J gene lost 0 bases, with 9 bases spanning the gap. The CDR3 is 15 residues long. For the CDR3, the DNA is TGTGCCAGCAGCTTAGAGGGAGTCATGAACACTGAAGCTTTCTTT. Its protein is CASSLEGVMNTEAFF.

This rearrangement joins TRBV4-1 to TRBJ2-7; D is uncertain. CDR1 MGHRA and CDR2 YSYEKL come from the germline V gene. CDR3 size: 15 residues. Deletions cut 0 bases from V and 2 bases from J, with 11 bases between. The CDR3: CASSQDPHNTYEQYF. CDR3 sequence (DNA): TGCGCCAGCAGCCAAGACCCCCACAATACCTACGAGCAGTACTTC.

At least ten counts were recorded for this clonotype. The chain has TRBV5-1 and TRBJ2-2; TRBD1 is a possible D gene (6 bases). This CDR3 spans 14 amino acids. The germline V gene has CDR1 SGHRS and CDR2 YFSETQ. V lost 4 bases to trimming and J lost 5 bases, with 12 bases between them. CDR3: CASSQGGRTGELFF. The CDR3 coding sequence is TGCGCCAGCAGCCAAGGGGGACGGACCGGGGAGCTGTTTTTT.

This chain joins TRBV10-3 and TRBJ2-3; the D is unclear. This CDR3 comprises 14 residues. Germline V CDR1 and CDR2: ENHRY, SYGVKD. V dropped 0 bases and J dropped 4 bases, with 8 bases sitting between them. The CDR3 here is CAISESAVSDTQYF. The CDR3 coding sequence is TGTGCCATCAGTGAGTCGGCAGTCTCAGATACGCAGTATTTT.

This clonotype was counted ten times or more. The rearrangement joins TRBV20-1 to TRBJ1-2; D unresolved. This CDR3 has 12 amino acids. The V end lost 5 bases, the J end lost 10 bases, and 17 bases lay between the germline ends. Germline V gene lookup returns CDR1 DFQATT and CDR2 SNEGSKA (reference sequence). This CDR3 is CSAPAPNTFYTF. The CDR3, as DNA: TGCAGTGCTCCAGCCCCGAACACATTCTACACCTTC.

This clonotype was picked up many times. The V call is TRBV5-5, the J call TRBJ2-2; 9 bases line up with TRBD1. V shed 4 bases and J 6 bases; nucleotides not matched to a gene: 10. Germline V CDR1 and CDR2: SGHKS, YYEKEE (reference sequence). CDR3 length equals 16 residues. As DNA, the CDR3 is TGTGCCAGCAGCCTAGGGACAGGGAGGTTCTCCGGGGAGCTGTTTTTT. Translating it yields CASSLGTGRFSGELFF.

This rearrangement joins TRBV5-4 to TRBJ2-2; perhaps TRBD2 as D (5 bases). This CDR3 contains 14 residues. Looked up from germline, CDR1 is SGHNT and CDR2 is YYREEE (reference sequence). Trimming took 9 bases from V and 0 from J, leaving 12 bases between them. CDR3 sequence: CATKSGPNTGELFF. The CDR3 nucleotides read TGTGCCACCAAAAGCGGTCCGAACACCGGGGAGCTGTTTTTT.